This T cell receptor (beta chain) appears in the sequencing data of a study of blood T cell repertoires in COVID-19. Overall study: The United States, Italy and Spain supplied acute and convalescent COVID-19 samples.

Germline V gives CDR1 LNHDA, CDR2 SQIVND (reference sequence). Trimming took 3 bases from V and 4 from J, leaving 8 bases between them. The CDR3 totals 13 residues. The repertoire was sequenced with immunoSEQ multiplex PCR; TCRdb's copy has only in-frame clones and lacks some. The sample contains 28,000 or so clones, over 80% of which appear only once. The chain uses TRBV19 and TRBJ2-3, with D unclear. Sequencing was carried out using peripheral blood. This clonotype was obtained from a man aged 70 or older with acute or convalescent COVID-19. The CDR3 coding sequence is TGTGCCAGTAGTATGAAATGGCCAGATACGCAGTATTTT. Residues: CASSMKWPDTQYF.